The present TCR beta chain was sequenced within a study of blood T cell repertoires in COVID-19. Overall study: Sources were T cells, B-cell-depleted T cells, or PBMCs; the material itself was cDNA or gDNA.

The length of the CDR3 is 14 residues. The germline V gene has CDR1 SGHTA and CDR2 FQGNSA. After removal of 5 bases from V and 8 bases from J, the junction contained 5 bases not matched to a gene. Only in-frame clones appear in the TCRdb table, and some are missing; sequencing was by immunoSEQ multiplex PCR. The sample holds approximately 100,000 clones, over 85% seen once. The V gene is TRBV7-2, the J gene TRBJ1-4; 10 nucleotides match TRBD1. This TCR derives from a woman aged 80 or over in a cohort sampled during active COVID-19. Sequenced sample: peripheral blood. CDR3 in amino acids: CASSPGQGLEKLFF. The CDR3 region has the DNA TGTGCCAGCAGCCCGGGACAGGGGTTAGAAAAACTGTTTTTT.